This T cell receptor beta chain was captured in a study of technical replicates of blood from a handful of donors. CDR1 is SGHTA and CDR2 is FQGNSA in the germline V gene. J lost 4 bases, V lost 4 bases, and 3 bases had no gene match. The length of the CDR3 is 14 residues. Profiled with immunoSEQ multiplex PCR; TCRdb holds only in-frame clones, not every one. In the table there are approximately 14,000 clones, approximately 80% of which are singletons. Sequenced material: PBMCs. The receptor was isolated from a human donor in good health. The V gene is TRBV7-2, the J gene TRBJ1-4; 7 bases are a match to TRBD1. Here the CDR3 DNA reads TGTGCCAGCAGCTCCGGGACAGTTAATGAAAAACTGTTTTTT. This translates into CASSSGTVNEKLFF.